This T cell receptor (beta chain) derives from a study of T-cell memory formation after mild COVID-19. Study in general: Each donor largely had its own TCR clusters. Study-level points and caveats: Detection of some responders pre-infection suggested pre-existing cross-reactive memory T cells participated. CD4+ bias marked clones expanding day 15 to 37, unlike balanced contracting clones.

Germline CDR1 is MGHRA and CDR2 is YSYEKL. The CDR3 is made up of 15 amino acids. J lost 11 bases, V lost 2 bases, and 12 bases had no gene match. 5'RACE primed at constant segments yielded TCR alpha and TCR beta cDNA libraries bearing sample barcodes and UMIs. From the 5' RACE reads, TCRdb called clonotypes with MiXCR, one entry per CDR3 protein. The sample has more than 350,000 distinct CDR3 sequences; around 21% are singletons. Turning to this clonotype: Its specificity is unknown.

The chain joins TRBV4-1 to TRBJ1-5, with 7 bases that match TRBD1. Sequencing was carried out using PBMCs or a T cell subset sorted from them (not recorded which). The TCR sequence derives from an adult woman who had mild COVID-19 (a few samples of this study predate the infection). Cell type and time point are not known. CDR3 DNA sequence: TGCGCCAGCAGCCAACAGGACAGGAGTTTGGAGTCCCAGCATTTT. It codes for CASSQQDRSLESQHF.